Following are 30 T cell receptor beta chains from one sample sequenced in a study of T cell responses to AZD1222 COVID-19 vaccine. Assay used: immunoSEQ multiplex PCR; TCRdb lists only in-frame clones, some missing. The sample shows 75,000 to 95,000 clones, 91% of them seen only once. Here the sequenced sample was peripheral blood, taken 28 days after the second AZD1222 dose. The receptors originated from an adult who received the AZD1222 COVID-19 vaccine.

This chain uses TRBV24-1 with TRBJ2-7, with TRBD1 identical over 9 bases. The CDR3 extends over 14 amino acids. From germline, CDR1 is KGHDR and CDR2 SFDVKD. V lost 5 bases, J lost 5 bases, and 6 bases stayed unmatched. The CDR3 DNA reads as TGTGCCACCAGTGGCACCGGGACAGGGCACGAGCAGTACTTC. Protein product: CATSGTGTGHEQYF.

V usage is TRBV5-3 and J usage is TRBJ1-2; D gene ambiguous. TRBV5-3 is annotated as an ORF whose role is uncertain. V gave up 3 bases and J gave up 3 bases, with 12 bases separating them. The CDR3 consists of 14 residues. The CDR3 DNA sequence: TGTGCCAGAAGCTGCCTTTCAGCCCACTATGGCTACACCTTC. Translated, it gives CARSCLSAHYGYTF.

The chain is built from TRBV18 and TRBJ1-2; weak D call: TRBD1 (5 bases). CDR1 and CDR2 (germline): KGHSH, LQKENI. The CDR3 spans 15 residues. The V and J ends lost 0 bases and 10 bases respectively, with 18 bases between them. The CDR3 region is CASSPPVGGDGFYTF. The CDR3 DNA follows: TGTGCCAGCTCACCACCGGTAGGAGGGGATGGTTTCTACACCTTC. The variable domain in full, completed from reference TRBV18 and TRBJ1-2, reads NAGVMQNPRHLVRRRGQEARLRCSPMKGHSHVYWYRQLPEEGLKFMVYLQKENIIDESGMPKERFSAEFPKEGPSILRIQQVVRGDSAAYFCASSPPVGGDGFYTFGSGTRLTVV.

The CDR3 protein is CASSQTSGISYEQYF. The CDR3 DNA is TGTGCCAGCAGTCAGACTAGCGGGATATCCTACGAGCAGTACTTC. This chain uses TRBV28 with TRBJ2-7, with 11 bases fitting TRBD2. The germline V gene has CDR1 MDHEN and CDR2 SYDVKM. The CDR3 is 15 amino acids. Trimming at V came to 5 bases and at J to 1 base, leaving 4 bases not matched to a gene. Full variable domain (outside the CDR3, taken from reference TRBV28 and TRBJ2-7): DVKVTQSSRYLVKRTGEKVFLECVQDMDHENMFWYRQDPGLGLRLIYFSYDVKMKEKGDIPEGYSVSREKKERFSLILESASTNQTSMYLCASSQTSGISYEQYFGPGTRLTVT.

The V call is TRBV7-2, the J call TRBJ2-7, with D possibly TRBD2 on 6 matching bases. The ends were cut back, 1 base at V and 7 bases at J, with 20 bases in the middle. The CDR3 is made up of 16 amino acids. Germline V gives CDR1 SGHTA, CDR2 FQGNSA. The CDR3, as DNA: TGTGCCAGCAGCTTAGGTGGGCCTAGCGAGTATGGAGAGCAGTACTTC. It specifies CASSLGGPSEYGEQYF.

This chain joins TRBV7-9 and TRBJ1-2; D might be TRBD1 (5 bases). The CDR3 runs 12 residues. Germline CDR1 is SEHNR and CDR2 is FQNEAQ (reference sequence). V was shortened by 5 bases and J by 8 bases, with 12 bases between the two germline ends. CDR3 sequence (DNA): TGTGCCAGCAGCCACGGGACCCAGGGCTACACCTTC. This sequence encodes CASSHGTQGYTF.

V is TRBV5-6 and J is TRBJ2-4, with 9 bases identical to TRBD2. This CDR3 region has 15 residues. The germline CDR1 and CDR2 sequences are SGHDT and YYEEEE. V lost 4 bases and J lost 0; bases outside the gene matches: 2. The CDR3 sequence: CASSLTSGAKNIQYF. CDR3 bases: TGTGCCAGCAGCCTGACTAGCGGAGCCAAAAACATTCAGTACTTC.

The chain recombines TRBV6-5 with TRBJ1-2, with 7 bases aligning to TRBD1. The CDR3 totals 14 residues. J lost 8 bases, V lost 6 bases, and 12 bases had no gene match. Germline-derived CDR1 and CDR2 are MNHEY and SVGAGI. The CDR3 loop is CASRISPRGQGYTF. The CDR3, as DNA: TGTGCCAGCAGGATCTCACCGAGGGGGCAAGGCTACACCTTC.

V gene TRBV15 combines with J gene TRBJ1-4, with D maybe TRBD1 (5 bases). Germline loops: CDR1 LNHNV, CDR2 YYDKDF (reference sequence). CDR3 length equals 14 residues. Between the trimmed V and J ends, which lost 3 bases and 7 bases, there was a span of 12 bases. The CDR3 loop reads CATSSGGGPEKLFF. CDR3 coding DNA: TGTGCCACCAGCAGTGGGGGTGGACCTGAAAAACTGTTTTTT.

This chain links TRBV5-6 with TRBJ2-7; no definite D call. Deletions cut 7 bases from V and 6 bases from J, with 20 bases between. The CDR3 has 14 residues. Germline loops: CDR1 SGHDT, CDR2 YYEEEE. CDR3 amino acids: CASQTGWFAGEQYF. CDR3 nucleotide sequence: TGTGCCAGCCAAACCGGGTGGTTCGCCGGCGAGCAGTACTTC.

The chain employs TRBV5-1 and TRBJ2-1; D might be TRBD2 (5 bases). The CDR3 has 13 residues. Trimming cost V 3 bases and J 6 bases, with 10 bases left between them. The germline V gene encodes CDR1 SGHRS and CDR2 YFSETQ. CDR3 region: CASSSARGNEQFF. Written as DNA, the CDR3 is TGCGCCAGCAGCTCGGCTCGGGGCAATGAGCAGTTCTTC.

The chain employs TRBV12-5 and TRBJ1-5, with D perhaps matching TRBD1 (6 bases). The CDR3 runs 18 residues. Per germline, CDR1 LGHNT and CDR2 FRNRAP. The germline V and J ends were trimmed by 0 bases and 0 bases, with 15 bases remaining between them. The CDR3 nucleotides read TGTGCTAGTGGTTTGGTCCCCCCCGGGACATCTAGCAATCAGCCCCAGCATTTT. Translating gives CASGLVPPGTSSNQPQHF. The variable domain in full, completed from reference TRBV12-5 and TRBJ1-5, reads DARVTQTPRHKVTEMGQEVTMRCQPILGHNTVFWYRQTMMQGLELLAYFRNRAPLDDSGMPKDRFSAEMPDATLATLKIQPSEPRDSAVYFCASGLVPPGTSSNQPQHFGDGTRLSIL.

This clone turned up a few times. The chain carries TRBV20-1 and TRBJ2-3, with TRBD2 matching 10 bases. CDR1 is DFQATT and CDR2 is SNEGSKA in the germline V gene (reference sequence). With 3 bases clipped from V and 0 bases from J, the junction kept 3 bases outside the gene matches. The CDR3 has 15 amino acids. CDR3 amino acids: CSASTSGDSTDTQYF. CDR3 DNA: TGCAGTGCTAGTACTAGCGGGGATAGCACAGATACGCAGTATTTT.

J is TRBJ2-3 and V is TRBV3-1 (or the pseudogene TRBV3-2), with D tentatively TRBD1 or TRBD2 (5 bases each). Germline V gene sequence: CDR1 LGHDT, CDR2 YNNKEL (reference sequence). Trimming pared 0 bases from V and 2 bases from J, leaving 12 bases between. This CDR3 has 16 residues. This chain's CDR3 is CASSQEVQDSTDTQYF. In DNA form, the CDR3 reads TGTGCCAGCAGCCAAGAAGTACAGGACTCCACAGATACGCAGTATTTT.

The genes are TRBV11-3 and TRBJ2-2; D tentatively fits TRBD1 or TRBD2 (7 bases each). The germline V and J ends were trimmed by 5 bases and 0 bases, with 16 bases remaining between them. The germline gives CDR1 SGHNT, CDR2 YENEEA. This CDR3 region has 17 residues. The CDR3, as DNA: TGTGCCAGCAGCCTAGGGGGAGGGACAGCGAACACCGGGGAGCTGTTTTTT. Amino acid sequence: CASSLGGGTANTGELFF.

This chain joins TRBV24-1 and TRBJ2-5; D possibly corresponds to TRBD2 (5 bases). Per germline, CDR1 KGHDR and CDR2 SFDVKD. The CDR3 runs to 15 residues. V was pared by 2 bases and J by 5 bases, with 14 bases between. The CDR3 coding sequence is TGTGCCACCAGTGATTCGCGAGGGCGCGGGGAGACCCAGTACTTC. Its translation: CATSDSRGRGETQYF.

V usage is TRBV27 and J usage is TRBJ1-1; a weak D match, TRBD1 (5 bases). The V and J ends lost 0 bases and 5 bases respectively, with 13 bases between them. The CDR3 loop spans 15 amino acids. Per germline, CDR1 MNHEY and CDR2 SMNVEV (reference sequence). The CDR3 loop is CASSLSRGARTEAFF. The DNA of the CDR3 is TGTGCCAGCAGTTTATCCCGGGGCGCGAGGACTGAAGCTTTCTTT.

Written as DNA, the CDR3 is TGTGCCAGCTCACCACCCGGGGTGGGCCAGCCCCAGCATTTT. This codes for CASSPPGVGQPQHF. The V and J genes are TRBV18 and TRBJ1-5; no reliable D call. V lost 0 bases to trimming and J lost 7 bases, with 10 bases between them. CDR1 KGHSH and CDR2 LQKENI come from the germline V gene. This CDR3 has 14 residues.

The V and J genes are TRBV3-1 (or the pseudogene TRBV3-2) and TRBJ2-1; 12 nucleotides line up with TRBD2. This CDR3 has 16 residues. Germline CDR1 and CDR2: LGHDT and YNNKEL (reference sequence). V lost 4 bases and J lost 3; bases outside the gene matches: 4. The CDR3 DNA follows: TGTGCCAGCAGCCCCTCTAGCGGGAGGGTCTACAATGAGCAGTTCTTC. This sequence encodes CASSPSSGRVYNEQFF.

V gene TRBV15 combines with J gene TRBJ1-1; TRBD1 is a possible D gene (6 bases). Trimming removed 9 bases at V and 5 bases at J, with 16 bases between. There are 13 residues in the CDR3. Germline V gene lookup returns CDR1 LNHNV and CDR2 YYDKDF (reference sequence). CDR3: CATTSGGGTEAFF. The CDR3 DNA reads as TGTGCCACTACATCGGGAGGGGGGACTGAAGCTTTCTTT.

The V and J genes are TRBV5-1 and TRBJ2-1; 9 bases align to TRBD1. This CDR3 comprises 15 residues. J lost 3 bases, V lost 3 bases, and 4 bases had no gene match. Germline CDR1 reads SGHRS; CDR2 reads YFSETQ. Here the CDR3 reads CASSSRDRDYNEQFF. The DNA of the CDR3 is TGCGCCAGCAGCTCCCGGGACAGGGACTACAATGAGCAGTTCTTC.

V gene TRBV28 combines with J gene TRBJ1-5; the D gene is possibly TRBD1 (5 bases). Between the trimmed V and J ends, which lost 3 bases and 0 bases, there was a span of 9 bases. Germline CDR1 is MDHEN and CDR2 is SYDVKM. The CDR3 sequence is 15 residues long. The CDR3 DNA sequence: TGTGCCAGCAGTTTCGGGGCCTATAGCAATCAGCCCCAGCATTTT. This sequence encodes CASSFGAYSNQPQHF.

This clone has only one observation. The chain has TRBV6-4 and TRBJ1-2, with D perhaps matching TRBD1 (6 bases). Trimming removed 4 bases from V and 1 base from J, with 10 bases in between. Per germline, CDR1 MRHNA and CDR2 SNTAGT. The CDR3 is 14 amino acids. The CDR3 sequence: CASSVNRDNYGYTF. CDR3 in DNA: TGTGCCAGCAGTGTTAACAGGGATAACTATGGCTACACCTTC.

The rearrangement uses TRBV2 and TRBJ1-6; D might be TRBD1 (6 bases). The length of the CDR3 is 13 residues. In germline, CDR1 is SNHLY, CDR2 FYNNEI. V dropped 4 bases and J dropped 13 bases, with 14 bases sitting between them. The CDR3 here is CASSGTAGQPLHF. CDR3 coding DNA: TGTGCCAGCAGTGGGACAGCCGGCCAGCCCCTCCACTTT.

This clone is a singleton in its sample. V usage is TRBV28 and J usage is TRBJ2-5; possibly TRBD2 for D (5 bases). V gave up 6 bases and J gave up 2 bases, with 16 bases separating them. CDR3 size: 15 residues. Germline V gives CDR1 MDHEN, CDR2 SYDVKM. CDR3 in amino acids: CASSSLGVGQETQYF. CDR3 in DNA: TGTGCCAGCAGCTCCTTGGGAGTTGGACAAGAGACCCAGTACTTC.

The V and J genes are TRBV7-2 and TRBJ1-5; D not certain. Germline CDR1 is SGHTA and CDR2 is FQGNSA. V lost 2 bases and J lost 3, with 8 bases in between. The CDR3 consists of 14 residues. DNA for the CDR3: TGTGCCAGCAGCTTAACGGGAGACAATCAGCCCCAGCATTTT. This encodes CASSLTGDNQPQHF. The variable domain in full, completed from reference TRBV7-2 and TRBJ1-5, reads GAGVSQSPSNKVTEKGKDVELRCDPISGHTALYWYRQSLGQGLEFLIYFQGNSAPDKSGLPSDRFSAERTGGSVSTLTIQRTQQEDSAVYLCASSLTGDNQPQHFGDGTRLSIL.

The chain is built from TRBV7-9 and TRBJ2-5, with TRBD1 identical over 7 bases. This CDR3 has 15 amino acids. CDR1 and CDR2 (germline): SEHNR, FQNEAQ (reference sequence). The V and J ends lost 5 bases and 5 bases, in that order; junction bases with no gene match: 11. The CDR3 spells CASSPAMSGGETQYF. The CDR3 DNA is TGTGCCAGCAGCCCCGCGATGTCAGGGGGTGAGACCCAGTACTTC.

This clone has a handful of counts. CDR3 region: CASSPAGQRSSYNEQFF. The CDR3 nucleotides are TGTGCCAGCAGTCCCGCCGGACAGCGAAGCTCCTACAATGAGCAGTTCTTC. This chain uses TRBV5-5 with TRBJ2-1; D may be TRBD1 (6 bases). The CDR3 contains 17 residues. V was shortened by 5 bases and J by 0 bases, with 18 bases between the two germline ends. Per germline, CDR1 SGHKS and CDR2 YYEKEE (reference sequence).

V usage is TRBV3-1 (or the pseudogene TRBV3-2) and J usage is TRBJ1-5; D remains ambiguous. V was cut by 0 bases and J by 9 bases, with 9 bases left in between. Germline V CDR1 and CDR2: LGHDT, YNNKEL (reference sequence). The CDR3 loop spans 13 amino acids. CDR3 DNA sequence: TGTGCCAGCAGCCAAGATGTCCGGGGGCCCCAGCATTTT. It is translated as CASSQDVRGPQHF.

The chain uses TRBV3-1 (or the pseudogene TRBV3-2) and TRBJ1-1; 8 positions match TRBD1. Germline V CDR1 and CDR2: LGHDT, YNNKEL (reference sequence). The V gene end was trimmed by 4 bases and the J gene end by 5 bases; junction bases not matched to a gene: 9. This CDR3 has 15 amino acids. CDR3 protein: CASSPRQGSRTEAFF. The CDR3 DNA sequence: TGTGCCAGCAGCCCCCGACAGGGGAGTCGGACTGAAGCTTTCTTT.